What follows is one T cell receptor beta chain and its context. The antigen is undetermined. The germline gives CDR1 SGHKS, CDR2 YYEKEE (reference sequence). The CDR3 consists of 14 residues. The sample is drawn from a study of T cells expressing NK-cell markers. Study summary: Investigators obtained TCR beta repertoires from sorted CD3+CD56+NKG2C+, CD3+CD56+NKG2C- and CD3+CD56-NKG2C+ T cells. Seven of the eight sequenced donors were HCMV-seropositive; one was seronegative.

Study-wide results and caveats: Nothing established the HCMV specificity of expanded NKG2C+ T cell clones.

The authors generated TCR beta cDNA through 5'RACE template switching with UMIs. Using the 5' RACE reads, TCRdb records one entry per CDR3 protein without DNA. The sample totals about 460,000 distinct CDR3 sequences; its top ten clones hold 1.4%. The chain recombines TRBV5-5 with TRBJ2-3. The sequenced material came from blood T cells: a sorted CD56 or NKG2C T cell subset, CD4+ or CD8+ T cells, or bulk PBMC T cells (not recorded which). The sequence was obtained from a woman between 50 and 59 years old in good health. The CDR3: CASSSYQRGDTQYF. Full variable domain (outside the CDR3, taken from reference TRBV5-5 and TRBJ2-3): DAGVTQSPTHLIKTRGQQVTLRCSPISGHKSVSWYQQVLGQGPQFIFQYYEKEERGRGNFPDRFSARQFPNYSSELNVNALLLGDSALYLCASSSYQRGDTQYFGPGTRLTVL.